This T cell receptor (beta chain) stems from a study of blood T cell repertoires in COVID-19. Study summary: Donors in the United States, Italy and Spain gave samples during acute or convalescent COVID-19. T cells, B-cell-depleted T cells, or PBMCs provided the cDNA or gDNA that served as material.

The germline gives CDR1 SGHVS, CDR2 FNYEAQ. The CDR3 length is 14 residues. Losses at the gene ends were 5 bases for V and 6 bases for J; bases not matched to a gene: 3. Source study methods: Estimated nucleated cell counts came from reference gene primer amplification. The repertoire was sequenced with immunoSEQ multiplex PCR; TCRdb's copy has only in-frame clones and lacks some. Clonal size and the V and J genes are those of that table, whereas D and trimming came from the DNA. The profile shows approximately 170,000 clones, over 80% of them singletons. The sequencing sample was made of peripheral blood. The clonotype originates from a man in his 70s who had recovered from COVID-19. V is TRBV7-6 and J is TRBJ1-6; 8 nucleotides line up with TRBD1. The CDR3 protein is CASSPDRGNSPLHF. The CDR3 coding sequence is TGTGCCAGCAGCCCCGACAGGGGTAATTCACCCCTCCACTTT.